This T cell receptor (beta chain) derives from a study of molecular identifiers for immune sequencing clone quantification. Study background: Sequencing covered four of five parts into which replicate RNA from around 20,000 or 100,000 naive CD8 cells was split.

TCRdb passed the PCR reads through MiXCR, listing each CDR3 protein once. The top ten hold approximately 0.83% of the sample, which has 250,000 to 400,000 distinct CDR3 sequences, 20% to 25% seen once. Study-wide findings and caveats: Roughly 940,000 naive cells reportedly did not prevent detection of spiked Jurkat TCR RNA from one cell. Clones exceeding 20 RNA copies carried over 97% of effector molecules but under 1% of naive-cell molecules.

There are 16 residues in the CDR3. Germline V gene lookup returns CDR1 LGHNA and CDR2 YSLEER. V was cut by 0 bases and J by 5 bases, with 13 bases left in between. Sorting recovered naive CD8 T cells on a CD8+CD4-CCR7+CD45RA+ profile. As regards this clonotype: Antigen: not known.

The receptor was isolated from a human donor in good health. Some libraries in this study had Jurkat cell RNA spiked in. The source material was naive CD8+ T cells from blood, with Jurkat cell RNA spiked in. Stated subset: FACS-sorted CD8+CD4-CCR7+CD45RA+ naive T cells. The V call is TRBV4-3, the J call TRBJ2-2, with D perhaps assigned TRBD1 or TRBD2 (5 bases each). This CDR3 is CASSQERGLLTGELFF. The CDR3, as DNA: TGCGCCAGCAGCCAAGAGAGGGGCCTCCTTACCGGGGAGCTGTTTTTT.